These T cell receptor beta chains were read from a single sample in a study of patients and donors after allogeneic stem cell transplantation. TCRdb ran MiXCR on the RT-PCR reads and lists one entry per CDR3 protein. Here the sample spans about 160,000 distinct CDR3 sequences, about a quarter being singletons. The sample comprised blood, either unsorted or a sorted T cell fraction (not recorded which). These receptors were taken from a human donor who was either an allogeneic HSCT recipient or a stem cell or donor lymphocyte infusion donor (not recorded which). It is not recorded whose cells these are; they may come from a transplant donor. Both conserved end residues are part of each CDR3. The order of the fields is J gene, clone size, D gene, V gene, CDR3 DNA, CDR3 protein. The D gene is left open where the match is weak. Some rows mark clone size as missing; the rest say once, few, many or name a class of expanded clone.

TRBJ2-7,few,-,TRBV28,TGTGCCAGCAGTTTCACCGGGACCCGGGGCGAGCAGTACTTC,CASSFTGTRGEQYF
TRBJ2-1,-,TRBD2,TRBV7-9,TGTGCCAGCAGCTTCGCACTCCTCCGACAGGGACTAGCGGCGAATGAGCAGTTCTTC,CASSFALLRQGLAANEQFF
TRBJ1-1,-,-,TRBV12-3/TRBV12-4,TGTGCCAGCAGTTTAAGGGCCCCCGGGGGGGGGACTGAAGCTTTCTTT,CASSLRAPGGGTEAFF
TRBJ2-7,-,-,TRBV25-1,TGTGCCAGCAGTGAATCACCGGGGTCCTACGAGCAGTACTTC,CASSESPGSYEQYF
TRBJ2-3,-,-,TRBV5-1,TGCGCCAGCAGCTTTGAACTAGCTGAGGTAGATACGCAGTATTTT,CASSFELAEVDTQYF
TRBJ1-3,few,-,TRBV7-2,TGTGCCAGCAGCCCAGGACAGAGGAACACCATATATTTT,CASSPGQRNTIYF
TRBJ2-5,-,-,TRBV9,TGTGCCAGCAGCGCCGGGACAAAGCGGGAAGAGACCCAGTACTTC,CASSAGTKREETQYF
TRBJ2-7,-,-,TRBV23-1,TGCGCCAGCAGTCACCTCAGCTACGAGCAGTACTTC,CASSHLSYEQYF
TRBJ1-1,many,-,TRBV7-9,TGTGCCAGCAGCCCCGGGGCATCGAACACTGAAGCTTTCTTT,CASSPGASNTEAFF
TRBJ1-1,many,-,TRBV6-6,TGTGCCAGCAGTATCGGACAGCTCACTGAAGCTTTCTTT,CASSIGQLTEAFF
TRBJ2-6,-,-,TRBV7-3,TGTGCCAGCAGCTCCAAAGGTTTCGGAATCCTCTCCGGGGCCAACGTCCTGACTTTC,CASSSKGFGILSGANVLTF
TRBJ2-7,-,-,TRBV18,TGTGCCAGCTCACCACCGACGGACGGCTACGAGCAGTACTTC,CASSPPTDGYEQYF
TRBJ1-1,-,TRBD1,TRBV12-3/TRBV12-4,TGTGGCTCTGGGGACAGGGGAAAGGCGAACACTGAAGCTTTCTTT,CGSGDRGKANTEAFF
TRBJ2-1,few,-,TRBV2,TGTGCCAGCAGTCCGGTGCATGTCAATGAGCAGTTCTTC,CASSPVHVNEQFF
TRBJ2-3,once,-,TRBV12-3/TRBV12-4,TGTGCCAGCAGTTTAGCGCACGCAAATCCAGATACGCAGTATTTT,CASSLAHANPDTQYF
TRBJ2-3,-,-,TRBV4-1,TGCGCCAGCAGCCAACCCGGGACACCAGGAGCAGATACGCAGTATTTT,CASSQPGTPGADTQYF
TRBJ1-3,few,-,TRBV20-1,TGCAGTGCTAGAGATTACAGGGCTGGTGGAAACACCATATATTTT,CSARDYRAGGNTIYF
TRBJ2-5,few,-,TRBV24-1,TGTGCCACCAGTGATTTGAAAGCCGGGATACAAGAGACCCAGTACTTC,CATSDLKAGIQETQYF
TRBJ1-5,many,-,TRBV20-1,TGCAGTGCATCGCTCGATGATCAGCCCCAGCATTTT,CSASLDDQPQHF
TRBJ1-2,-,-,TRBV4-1,TGCGCCAGCAGCCCACCACCCGCGGGCAGAGATGGCTACACCTTC,CASSPPPAGRDGYTF
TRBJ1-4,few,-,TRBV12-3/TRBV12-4,TGTGCCAGCAGGGATAGCGGAGGCTATGAAAAACTGTTTTTT,CASRDSGGYEKLFF
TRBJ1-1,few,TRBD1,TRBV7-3,TGTGCCAGCAGCAAGACAGGGGAAGGTGAAGCTTTCTTT,CASSKTGEGEAFF
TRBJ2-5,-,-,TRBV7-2,TGTGCCAGCAGCTTAGATCCCAAGACCCAGTACTTC,CASSLDPKTQYF
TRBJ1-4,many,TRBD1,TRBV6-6,TGTGCCAGCAGTTACTCCATAAACAGGGGAACTAATGAAAAACTGTTTTTT,CASSYSINRGTNEKLFF
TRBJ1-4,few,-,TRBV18,TGTGCCAGCTCACCACTAAGACCCCCCGGTCTTGAAAAACTGTTTTTT,CASSPLRPPGLEKLFF
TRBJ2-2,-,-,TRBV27,TGTGCCAGCAGTCAAAGCACATCGGGGGGGGAGCTGTTTTTT,CASSQSTSGGELFF